Presented here are 19 T cell receptor beta chains from one specimen sequenced in a study of T cell responses to AZD1222 COVID-19 vaccine. Clones were read by immunoSEQ multiplex PCR, and TCRdb kept only the in-frame ones, dropping some. The table has 100,000 or so clones, roughly nine tenths seen once; the top ten hold roughly 4.7%. The input for sequencing was peripheral blood, taken on day 0 of AZD1222 vaccination. These receptors were taken from an adult in good health.

The rearrangement joins TRBV6-2 or TRBV6-3 to TRBJ1-1; 7 nucleotides agree with TRBD1. There are 14 residues in the CDR3. Germline CDR1 reads MNHEY; CDR2 reads SVGEGT. V shed 6 bases and J 5 bases; nucleotides not matched to a gene: 9. The CDR3: CASSLDRIITEAFF. DNA of the CDR3: TGTGCCAGCAGCCTGGACAGGATAATAACTGAAGCTTTCTTT.

The genes are TRBV27 and TRBJ2-3; maybe TRBD1 (5 bases). The CDR3 covers 14 residues. The germline V and J ends were trimmed by 5 bases and 2 bases, with 11 bases remaining between them. The germline V gene has CDR1 MNHEY and CDR2 SMNVEV (reference sequence). The CDR3, as DNA: TGTGCCAGCAGTCTCGGACAATTCACAGATACGCAGTATTTT. This codes for CASSLGQFTDTQYF.

CDR3 DNA: TGTGCCAGCAGTGACTTTGGACTAGCTGGGGTTGAGCAGTTCTTC. This gives the protein CASSDFGLAGVEQFF. The chain links TRBV6-4 to TRBJ2-1, with 8 bases fitting TRBD2. The germline gives CDR1 MRHNA, CDR2 SNTAGT. This CDR3 is built from 15 residues. With 1 base clipped from V and 9 bases from J, the junction kept 8 bases outside the gene matches.

The gene calls are TRBV7-2 and TRBJ1-2; D not certain. The V end lost 6 bases, the J end lost 5 bases, and 13 bases lay between the germline ends. The CDR3 has 13 residues. Per germline, CDR1 SGHTA and CDR2 FQGNSA. The CDR3 nucleotides are TGTGCCAGCAGTCTAGGTATGGGATATGGCTACACCTTC. It encodes CASSLGMGYGYTF.

This clone was detected once. The chain combines TRBV18 with TRBJ1-5, with D uncertain. V was pared by 3 bases and J by 5 bases, with 8 bases between. This CDR3 spans 13 amino acids. In germline, CDR1 is KGHSH, CDR2 LQKENI. CDR3 sequence reads: CASSPAQHQPQHF. The DNA for the CDR3 is TGTGCCAGCTCACCGGCACAACATCAGCCCCAGCATTTT.

The chain is built from TRBV5-5 and TRBJ2-1; D unresolved. Per germline, CDR1 SGHKS and CDR2 YYEKEE (reference sequence). The CDR3 has 12 residues. Trimming took off 2 bases at V and 6 bases at J, with 6 bases between the two ends. CDR3 sequence: CASSLDINEQFF. The DNA for the CDR3 is TGTGCCAGCAGCTTAGACATCAATGAGCAGTTCTTC.

This CDR3 is CASRPSPGGGGYTF. The CDR3 DNA reads as TGCGCCAGCAGACCCTCTCCAGGGGGAGGTGGCTACACCTTC. The chain has TRBV5-1 and TRBJ1-2; 7 nucleotides agree with TRBD1. CDR1 and CDR2 (germline): SGHRS, YFSETQ. This CDR3 spans 14 amino acids. V was pared by 5 bases and J by 7 bases, with 11 bases of the junction left unmatched. Supplemented by reference TRBV5-1 and TRBJ1-2, the full variable domain reads KAGVTQTPRYLIKTRGQQVTLSCSPISGHRSVSWYQQTPGQGLQFLFEYFSETQRNKGNFPGRFSGRQFSNSRSEMNVSTLELGDSALYLCASRPSPGGGGYTFGSGTRLTVV.

CDR3 coding DNA: TGTGCCAGCTCACCAACTGGGACTAGCGGGGCAGATACGCAGTATTTT. Translation gives CASSPTGTSGADTQYF. The J gene is TRBJ2-3, the V gene TRBV18; 13 positions match TRBD2. The CDR3 length is 16 residues. The germline gives CDR1 KGHSH, CDR2 LQKENI. Trimming took 2 bases from V and 4 from J; bases not matched to a gene: 3.

The chain has TRBV3-1 (or the pseudogene TRBV3-2) and TRBJ1-1, with no clear D. The CDR3 is made up of 14 amino acids. The V end lost 1 base, the J end lost 2 bases, and 8 bases lay between the germline ends. Germline CDR1 reads LGHDT; CDR2 reads YNNKEL (reference sequence). The chain's CDR3 is CASSQGAVNTEAFF. The CDR3 DNA is TGTGCCAGCAGCCAAGGGGCGGTTAACACTGAAGCTTTCTTT.

The V and J genes are TRBV2 and TRBJ1-5; no clear D gene. The V end was cut by 7 bases, the J end by 5 bases, with 12 bases between. This CDR3 is built from 13 residues. The germline CDR1 and CDR2 sequences are SNHLY and FYNNEI. The CDR3 nucleotides are TGTGCCAGCATACGAGAAAACCATCAGCCCCAGCATTTT. Translating gives CASIRENHQPQHF.

Here the CDR3 reads CAWSFSDEQYF. The CDR3 DNA is TGTGCCTGGAGTTTCTCGGACGAGCAGTACTTC. This sequence joins TRBV30 and TRBJ2-7; D unclear. This CDR3 region has 11 residues. Between the trimmed V and J ends, which lost 2 bases and 5 bases, there was a span of 7 bases. From germline, CDR1 is GTSNPN and CDR2 SVGIG (reference sequence).

The chain is built from TRBV5-1 and TRBJ2-1; 11 nucleotides align to TRBD2. V lost 3 bases and J lost 4; bases outside the gene matches: 3. Germline V lookup: CDR1 SGHRS, CDR2 YFSETQ. The CDR3 covers 15 residues. CDR3 sequence (DNA): TGCGCCAGCAGCTCCGGGACTAGCGGATACAATGAGCAGTTCTTC. Translating gives CASSSGTSGYNEQFF.

V usage is TRBV4-2 and J usage is TRBJ1-4, with a tentative D call TRBD1 (5 bases). The CDR3 runs 17 residues. Germline V gene lookup returns CDR1 LGHNA and CDR2 YNFKEQ. Trimming removed 0 bases at V and 6 bases at J, with 17 bases between. The DNA for the CDR3 is TGTGCCAGCAGCCAAGAGGGGCCCATCTTGGCGGATGAAAAACTGTTTTTT. It specifies CASSQEGPILADEKLFF.

The rearrangement uses TRBV27 and TRBJ2-1; the D gene is possibly TRBD1 (5 bases). This CDR3 region has 16 residues. CDR1 MNHEY and CDR2 SMNVEV come from the germline V gene (reference sequence). V was trimmed by 2 bases and J by 8 bases, leaving 19 bases between them. DNA of the CDR3: TGTGCCAGCAGTTTAGGAGTCAAGGGGTCGGCCGATGAGCAGTTCTTC. Its translation is CASSLGVKGSADEQFF.

The rearrangement joins TRBV24-1 to TRBJ1-1; D unclear. The CDR3 sequence is 13 residues long. The V gene lost 8 bases and the J gene lost 0 bases, with 9 bases spanning the gap. Germline V gene sequence: CDR1 KGHDR, CDR2 SFDVKD. CDR3: CATNDGLNTEAFF. DNA of the CDR3: TGTGCCACCAACGACGGATTGAACACTGAAGCTTTCTTT.

The chain uses TRBV27 and TRBJ1-2; 11 bases align to TRBD1. The CDR3 has 15 amino acids. J lost 3 bases, V lost 5 bases, and 5 bases had no gene match. Per germline, CDR1 MNHEY and CDR2 SMNVEV (reference sequence). CDR3 amino acids: CASSPRDRGDYGYTF. The CDR3 nucleotides read TGTGCCAGCAGTCCCCGGGACAGGGGGGACTATGGCTACACCTTC.

The chain links TRBV6-2 or TRBV6-3 to TRBJ1-1; TRBD1 agrees at 7 bases. The germline V gene has CDR1 MNHEY and CDR2 SVGEGT. The CDR3 runs to 14 residues. V gave up 3 bases and J gave up 3 bases; unmatched junction bases: 4. In DNA, the CDR3 is TGTGCCAGCAGTTATAAGGGGGCGGACACTGAAGCTTTCTTT. This gives the protein CASSYKGADTEAFF.

V gene TRBV6-2 or TRBV6-3 combines with J gene TRBJ1-1; D is unclear. Germline lookup yields CDR1 MNHEY and CDR2 SVGEGT. The CDR3 covers 13 residues. V gave up 6 bases and J gave up 4 bases, with 12 bases separating them. CDR3 coding DNA: TGTGCCAGCAGCCCAAACTGGGGCACTGAAGCTTTCTTT. It is translated as CASSPNWGTEAFF.

The chain joins TRBV27 to TRBJ1-2; weak D call: TRBD1 (5 bases). The CDR3 contains 16 residues. V was clipped by 1 base and J by 2 bases, with 14 bases between them. Germline V gives CDR1 MNHEY, CDR2 SMNVEV (reference sequence). The CDR3 DNA is TGTGCCAGCAGTTTATTAGTGGGGACCGGGAACTATGGCTACACCTTC. Residues: CASSLLVGTGNYGYTF.